The 27 T cell receptor beta chains presented below share a single source sample, sequenced in a study of T cell responses to AZD1222 COVID-19 vaccine. The protocol was immunoSEQ multiplex PCR, while the TCRdb copy is restricted to in-frame clones and leaves out a portion. The sample has about 130,000 clones, roughly nine tenths seen once. The source material was peripheral blood, sampled on day 0 of AZD1222 vaccination. These receptors were collected from an adult in good health.

The rearrangement links TRBV19 to TRBJ1-5, with D uncertain. The V end was cut by 3 bases, the J end by 9 bases, with 12 bases between. The CDR3 consists of 13 residues. Germline CDR1 is LNHDA and CDR2 is SQIVND (reference sequence). In DNA form, the CDR3 reads TGTGCCAGTAGTATCGAAATGGGAAGGCCCCAGCATTTT. Protein product: CASSIEMGRPQHF.

The genes are TRBV27 and TRBJ1-4; 7 nucleotides align to TRBD1. In germline, CDR1 is MNHEY, CDR2 SMNVEV (reference sequence). The CDR3 contains 16 residues. The V and J ends lost 7 bases and 8 bases, in that order; junction bases with no gene match: 16. CDR3 bases: TGTGCCAGCAAAGGCGATCGACAGGGATTGGGCGAAAAACTGTTTTTT. It translates to CASKGDRQGLGEKLFF.

The chain employs TRBV11-2 and TRBJ2-1; possibly TRBD1 for D (5 bases). Germline values: CDR1 SGHAT, CDR2 FQNNGV. The CDR3 is 16 amino acids. The germline V and J ends were trimmed by 5 bases and 3 bases, with 17 bases remaining between them. The CDR3 sequence is CASSPTRQGLYNEQFF. The CDR3 region has the DNA TGTGCCAGCAGCCCGACGAGGCAGGGTCTCTACAATGAGCAGTTCTTC.

The V and J genes are TRBV20-1 and TRBJ2-5, with no clear D. Trimming removed 7 bases from V and 5 bases from J, with 5 bases in between. In germline, CDR1 is DFQATT, CDR2 SNEGSKA (reference sequence). This CDR3 is 9 amino acids long. This CDR3 is CSVSETQYF. The CDR3 nucleotides read TGCAGTGTCAGCGAGACCCAGTACTTC.

The chain employs TRBV7-3 and TRBJ2-1; D is ambiguous. Germline CDR1 reads SGHTA; CDR2 reads FQGTGA. V shed 4 bases and J shed 4 bases, with 23 bases lying between them. The CDR3 totals 18 residues. CDR3 amino acids: CASSSRPQTHHKYNEQFF. The CDR3 region has the DNA TGTGCCAGCAGCTCACGACCCCAGACTCACCACAAATACAATGAGCAGTTCTTC.

This chain uses TRBV6-5 with TRBJ1-1, with D tentatively TRBD1 (6 bases). The germline CDR1 and CDR2 sequences are MNHEY and SVGAGI. The CDR3 runs to 15 residues. The V end lost 1 base, the J end lost 0 bases, and 9 bases lay between the germline ends. The DNA for the CDR3 is TGTGCCAGCAGTTACTGGCAGGGGTTGAACACTGAAGCTTTCTTT. This gives the protein CASSYWQGLNTEAFF.

The chain uses TRBV30 and TRBJ1-1, with TRBD1 as a possible D gene (5 bases). This CDR3 has 13 amino acids. Trimming left V 0 bases short and J 5 bases short, with 10 bases between. Germline V gene sequence: CDR1 GTSNPN, CDR2 SVGIG (reference sequence). The CDR3 DNA follows: TGTGCCTGGAGTGTACGGGGGTTAACTGAAGCTTTCTTT. As protein: CAWSVRGLTEAFF.

This clone was found once. This rearrangement joins TRBV5-1 to TRBJ1-1; D ambiguous. V was clipped by 0 bases and J by 1 base, with 10 bases between them. Germline CDR1 is SGHRS and CDR2 is YFSETQ. This CDR3 has 15 residues. The CDR3 is CASSLEEGRNTEAFF. In nucleotides, the CDR3 is TGCGCCAGCAGCTTGGAGGAGGGTAGGAACACTGAAGCTTTCTTT.

The chain couples TRBV6-7 to TRBJ1-5, with 10 bases matching TRBD1. TRBV6-7 is an open reading frame, and its role is uncertain. The V and J ends lost 5 bases and 2 bases, in that order; junction bases with no gene match: 6. The CDR3 is 16 amino acids. The CDR3 DNA reads as TGTGCCAGCAGTACATCCGGGACAGGGGGCAATCAGCCCCAGCATTTT. Amino acid sequence: CASSTSGTGGNQPQHF.

The V and J genes are TRBV6-5 and TRBJ1-2; D possibly corresponds to TRBD1 (5 bases). The CDR3 consists of 13 residues. The V gene lost 5 bases and the J gene lost 5 bases, with 12 bases spanning the gap. CDR1 MNHEY and CDR2 SVGAGI come from the germline V gene. CDR3 bases: TGTGCCAGCAGTCCCACCGGGGGATATGGCTACACCTTC. Translated: CASSPTGGYGYTF.

This clone was recorded at least ten times. The chain couples TRBV7-2 to TRBJ2-5, with D perhaps being TRBD1 or TRBD2 (6 bases each). Germline V lookup: CDR1 SGHTA, CDR2 FQGNSA. V dropped 6 bases and J dropped 5 bases, with 16 bases sitting between them. There are 14 residues in the CDR3. As DNA, the CDR3 is TGTGCCAGCAGAACAATGGGGGGCCGGGAGACCCAGTACTTC. Amino acids: CASRTMGGRETQYF.

This chain connects TRBV4-1 to TRBJ1-2; D ambiguous. CDR1 is MGHRA and CDR2 is YSYEKL in the germline V gene. The CDR3 is 14 residues long. V lost 0 bases to trimming and J lost 4 bases, with 9 bases between them. The chain's CDR3 is CASSQDGQIYGYTF. Written as DNA, the CDR3 is TGCGCCAGCAGCCAAGATGGCCAGATCTATGGCTACACCTTC.

CDR3 region: CASSQERESSYNSPLHF. CDR3 DNA: TGCGCCAGCAGCCAAGAGAGGGAAAGCTCCTATAATTCACCCCTCCACTTT. The chain employs TRBV4-3 and TRBJ1-6; D gene unclear. The CDR3 has 17 residues. The germline V gene encodes CDR1 LGHNA and CDR2 YSLEER. V lost 0 bases, J lost 0 bases, and 9 bases lay in between.

The count of this clone is one. The chain joins TRBV9 to TRBJ2-2, with TRBD1 identical over 7 bases. This CDR3 has 15 amino acids. The germline V gene encodes CDR1 SGDLS and CDR2 YYNGEE. Losses at the gene ends were 4 bases for V and 1 base for J; bases not matched to a gene: 4. The CDR3 loop reads CASSPRQGNTGELFF. DNA of the CDR3: TGTGCCAGCAGCCCCCGACAGGGGAACACCGGGGAGCTGTTTTTT.

V gene TRBV11-2 combines with J gene TRBJ1-3; D is uncertain. CDR1 and CDR2 (germline): SGHAT, FQNNGV. V lost 5 bases and J lost 0, with 11 bases in between. The CDR3 sequence is 15 residues long. DNA for the CDR3: TGTGCCAGCAGCCCGACTCGAGACTCTGGAAACACCATATATTTT. This sequence encodes CASSPTRDSGNTIYF.

The chain couples TRBV27 to TRBJ2-7, with 12 bases lining up with TRBD2. The junction had 11 bases not matched to a gene; V was cut back by 4 bases and J by 7 bases. This CDR3 is built from 16 residues. Looked up from germline, CDR1 is MNHEY and CDR2 is SMNVEV (reference sequence). This CDR3 reads CASSSGLASGGAEQYF. DNA of the CDR3: TGTGCCAGCAGTTCCGGATTAGCTAGCGGGGGGGCGGAGCAGTACTTC.

This clone appeared a single time. This chain uses TRBV23-1 with TRBJ2-7, with D tentatively TRBD1 (6 bases). TRBV23-1 is identified as an open reading frame with a role that is uncertain. The V gene lost 6 bases and the J gene lost 7 bases, with 25 bases spanning the gap. CDR3 length: 16 amino acids. CDR3 bases: TGCGCCAGCAGACCAGGACAGCGGCGGCCCTCTAATGAGCAGTACTTC. Its translation is CASRPGQRRPSNEQYF.

The chain joins TRBV29-1 to TRBJ2-5; tentatively, D is TRBD2 (6 bases). CDR1 and CDR2 from the germline V gene are SQVTM and ANQGSEA. The V and J ends lost 6 bases and 5 bases respectively, with 19 bases between them. The CDR3 extends over 14 amino acids. As DNA, the CDR3 is TGCAGCGTAGGGGTTGGGAGGTTTGGGGAGACCCAGTACTTC. Its translation: CSVGVGRFGETQYF.

The V call is TRBV30, the J call TRBJ2-7, with 9 nucleotides matching TRBD1. In germline, CDR1 is GTSNPN, CDR2 SVGIG (reference sequence). The CDR3 runs 15 residues. V was pared by 4 bases and J by 0 bases, with 7 bases of the junction left unmatched. This CDR3 reads CAWNHRGLGSYEQYF. The CDR3 DNA is TGTGCCTGGAACCACAGGGGGCTTGGCTCCTACGAGCAGTACTTC.

The chain couples TRBV11-2 to TRBJ1-4; a possible D gene is TRBD1 (5 bases). With 5 bases removed from V and 0 bases from J, the gap between germline ends came to 16 bases. Germline V gene lookup returns CDR1 SGHAT and CDR2 FQNNGV. The CDR3 covers 17 residues. CDR3 nucleotides: TGTGCCAGCAGCCCCCGAGGGGTCAGGACAACTAATGAAAAACTGTTTTTT. Protein product: CASSPRGVRTTNEKLFF.

The chain recombines TRBV30 with TRBJ2-2; D is unresolved. This CDR3 contains 11 residues. Germline lookup yields CDR1 GTSNPN and CDR2 SVGIG (reference sequence). Trimming left V 5 bases short and J 6 bases short, with 7 bases between. The CDR3 loop reads CAWSAPGELFF. CDR3 bases: TGTGCCTGGTCAGCTCCCGGGGAGCTGTTTTTT.

This rearrangement joins TRBV7-9 to TRBJ2-7, with D unresolved. Trimming took off 1 base at V and 3 bases at J, with 4 bases between the two ends. Germline CDR1 is SEHNR and CDR2 is FQNEAQ (reference sequence). CDR3 length equals 12 residues. CDR3 DNA sequence: TGTGCCAGCAGCTTAGACCACTACGAGCAGTACTTC. Translated: CASSLDHYEQYF.

V usage is TRBV7-8 and J usage is TRBJ1-1; D unclear. This CDR3 is built from 14 residues. CDR1 is SGHVS, CDR2 FQNEAQ, per germline. V lost 6 bases, J lost 0 bases, and 11 bases lay in between. The CDR3: CASRSAGLNTEAFF. In nucleotides, the CDR3 is TGTGCCAGCAGGTCGGCCGGGCTGAACACTGAAGCTTTCTTT.

This clone was found a few times. This chain uses TRBV30 with TRBJ1-5, with D possibly matching TRBD1 (5 bases). The CDR3 extends over 17 amino acids. V was clipped by 2 bases and J by 1 base, with 18 bases between them. The germline V gene has CDR1 GTSNPN and CDR2 SVGIG (reference sequence). The CDR3 reads CAWSKGLKGPSNQPQHF. The CDR3 nucleotides read TGTGCCTGGAGTAAGGGACTGAAGGGCCCCAGCAATCAGCCCCAGCATTTT.

The chain couples TRBV28 to TRBJ2-3, with D unclear. Germline loops: CDR1 MDHEN, CDR2 SYDVKM. Trimming removed 6 bases at V and 4 bases at J, with 17 bases between. The CDR3 loop spans 15 amino acids. CDR3 sequence: CASRNGLSGPDTQYF. The CDR3 region has the DNA TGTGCCAGCAGGAACGGGCTCTCCGGACCAGATACGCAGTATTTT.

This CDR3 reads CAGGNLDRNQPQHF. CDR3 DNA: TGTGCCGGGGGAAATTTGGATCGGAATCAGCCCCAGCATTTT. The V gene is TRBV28, the J gene TRBJ1-5; perhaps TRBD1 as D (5 bases). V was pared by 11 bases and J by 4 bases, with 18 bases between. This CDR3 spans 14 amino acids. CDR1 MDHEN and CDR2 SYDVKM come from the germline V gene.

The chain couples TRBV19 to TRBJ1-3; D is unresolved. Trimming left V 6 bases short and J 4 bases short, with 16 bases between. Germline V gives CDR1 LNHDA, CDR2 SQIVND (reference sequence). The CDR3 contains 15 residues. In nucleotides, the CDR3 is TGTGCCAGTAGCCCTTTAAGCAGCTTCGGAAACACCATATATTTT. This codes for CASSPLSSFGNTIYF.